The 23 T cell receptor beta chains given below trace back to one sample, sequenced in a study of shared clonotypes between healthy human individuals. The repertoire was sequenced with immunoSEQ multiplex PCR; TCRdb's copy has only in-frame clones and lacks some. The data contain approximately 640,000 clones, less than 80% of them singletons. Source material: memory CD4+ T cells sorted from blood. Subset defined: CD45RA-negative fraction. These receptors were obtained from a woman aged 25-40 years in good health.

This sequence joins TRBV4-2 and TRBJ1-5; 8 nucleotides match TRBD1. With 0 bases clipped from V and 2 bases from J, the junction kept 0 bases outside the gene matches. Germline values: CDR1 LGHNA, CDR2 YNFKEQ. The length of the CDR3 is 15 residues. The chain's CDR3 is CASSQDRGRNQPQHF. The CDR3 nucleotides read TGTGCCAGCAGCCAAGACAGGGGGCGCAATCAGCCCCAGCATTTT.

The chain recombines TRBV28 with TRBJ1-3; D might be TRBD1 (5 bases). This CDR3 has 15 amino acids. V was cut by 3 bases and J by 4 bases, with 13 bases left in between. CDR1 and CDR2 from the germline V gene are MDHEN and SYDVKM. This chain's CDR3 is CASSFKQVGGNTIYF. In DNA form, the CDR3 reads TGTGCCAGCAGTTTCAAACAGGTCGGCGGAAACACCATATATTTT.

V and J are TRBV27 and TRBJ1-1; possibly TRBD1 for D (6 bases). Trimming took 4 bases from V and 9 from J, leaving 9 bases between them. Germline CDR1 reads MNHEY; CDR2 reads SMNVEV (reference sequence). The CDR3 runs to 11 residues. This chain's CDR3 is CASSYTGKAFF. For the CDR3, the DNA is TGTGCCAGCAGTTATACAGGGAAAGCTTTCTTT.

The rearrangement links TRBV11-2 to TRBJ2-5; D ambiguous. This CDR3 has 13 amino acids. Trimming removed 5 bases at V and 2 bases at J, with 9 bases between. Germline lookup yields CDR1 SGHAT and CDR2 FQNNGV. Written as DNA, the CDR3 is TGTGCCAGCAGCCCTTGGGAACAAGAGACCCAGTACTTC. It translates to CASSPWEQETQYF. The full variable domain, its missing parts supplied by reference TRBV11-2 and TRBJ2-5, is EAGVAQSPRYKIIEKRQSVAFWCNPISGHATLYWYQQILGQGPKLLIQFQNNGVVDDSQLPKDRFSAERLKGVDSTLKIQPAKLEDSAVYLCASSPWEQETQYFGPGTRLLVL.

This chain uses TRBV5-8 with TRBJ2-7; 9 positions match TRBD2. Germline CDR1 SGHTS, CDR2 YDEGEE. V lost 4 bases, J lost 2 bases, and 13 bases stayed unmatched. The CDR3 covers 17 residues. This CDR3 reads CASSRIGSGRGTYEQYF. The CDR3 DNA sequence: TGTGCCAGCAGCCGAATCGGTAGCGGGAGAGGGACCTACGAGCAGTACTTC.

The CDR3 DNA is TGTGCCAGCAGCAGAGACCCGGGACAGGGACCACCAGCCTACGAGCAGTACTTC. Amino acids: CASSRDPGQGPPAYEQYF. The rearrangement joins TRBV21-1 to TRBJ2-7; TRBD1 is the table's D call and was not checked against the DNA. TRBV21-1 is a pseudogene segment. This CDR3 comprises 18 residues.

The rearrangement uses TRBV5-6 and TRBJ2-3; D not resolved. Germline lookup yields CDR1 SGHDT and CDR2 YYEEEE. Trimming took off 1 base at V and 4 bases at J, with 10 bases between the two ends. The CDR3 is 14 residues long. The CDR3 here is CASSLLAVPDTQYF. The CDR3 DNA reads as TGTGCCAGCAGCTTGTTGGCGGTTCCAGATACGCAGTATTTT.

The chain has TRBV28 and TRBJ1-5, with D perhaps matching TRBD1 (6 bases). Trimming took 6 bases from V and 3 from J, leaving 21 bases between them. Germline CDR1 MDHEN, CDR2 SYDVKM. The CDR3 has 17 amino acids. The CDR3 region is CASRGGGYDPHNQPQHF. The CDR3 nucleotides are TGTGCCAGCAGAGGGGGGGGCTACGATCCCCACAATCAGCCCCAGCATTTT.

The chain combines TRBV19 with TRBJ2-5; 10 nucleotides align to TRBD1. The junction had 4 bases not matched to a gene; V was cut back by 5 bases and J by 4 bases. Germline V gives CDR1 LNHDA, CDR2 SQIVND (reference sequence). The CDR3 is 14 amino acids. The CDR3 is CASSGDRGRETQYF. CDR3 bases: TGTGCCAGTAGTGGGGACAGGGGACGAGAGACCCAGTACTTC.

The DNA for the CDR3 is TGTGCCAGCAGTTTCCGCGGACATGGGGCGGACACTGAAGCTTTCTTT. This codes for CASSFRGHGADTEAFF. This sequence joins TRBV27 and TRBJ1-1; weak D call: TRBD1 (5 bases). Germline CDR1 MNHEY, CDR2 SMNVEV (reference sequence). This CDR3 contains 16 residues. V lost 3 bases and J 3 bases, leaving 17 bases between the germline ends.

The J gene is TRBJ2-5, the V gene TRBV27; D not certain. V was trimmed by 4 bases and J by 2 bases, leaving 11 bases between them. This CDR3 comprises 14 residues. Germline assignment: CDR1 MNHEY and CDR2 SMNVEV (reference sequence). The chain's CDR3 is CASSSPYPQETQYF. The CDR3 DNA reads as TGTGCCAGCAGTTCTCCTTACCCACAAGAGACCCAGTACTTC.

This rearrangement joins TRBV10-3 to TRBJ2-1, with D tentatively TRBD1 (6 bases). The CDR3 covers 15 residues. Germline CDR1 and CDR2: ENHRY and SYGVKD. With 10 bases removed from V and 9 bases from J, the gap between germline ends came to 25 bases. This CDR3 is CATSGPGQGTVEQFF. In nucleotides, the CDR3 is TGTGCCACCTCAGGTCCGGGACAAGGAACAGTTGAGCAGTTCTTC.

As DNA, the CDR3 is TGTGCCAGTAGTGGACTCCAGGAGAATCAGCCCCAGCATTTT. Its protein is CASSGLQENQPQHF. The chain is built from TRBV19 and TRBJ1-5; D ambiguous. Trimming cost V 5 bases and J 4 bases, with 12 bases left between them. Germline V gives CDR1 LNHDA, CDR2 SQIVND (reference sequence). The CDR3 sequence is 14 residues long.

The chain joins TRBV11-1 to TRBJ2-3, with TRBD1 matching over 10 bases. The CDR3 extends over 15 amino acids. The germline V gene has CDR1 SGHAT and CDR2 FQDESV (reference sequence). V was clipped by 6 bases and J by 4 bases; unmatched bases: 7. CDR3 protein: CASRLRDRGPDTQYF. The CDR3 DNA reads TGTGCCAGCAGACTCCGGGACAGGGGCCCAGATACGCAGTATTTT.

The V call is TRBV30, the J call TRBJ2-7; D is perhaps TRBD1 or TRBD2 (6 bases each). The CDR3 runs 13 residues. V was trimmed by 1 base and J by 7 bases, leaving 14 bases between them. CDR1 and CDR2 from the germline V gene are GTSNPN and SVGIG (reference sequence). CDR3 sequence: CAWSGGAMGEQYF. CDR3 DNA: TGTGCCTGGAGTGGGGGGGCGATGGGTGAGCAGTACTTC. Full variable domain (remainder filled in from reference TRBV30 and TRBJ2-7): SQTIHQWPATLVQPVGSPLSLECTVEGTSNPNLYWYRQAAGRGLQLLFYSVGIGQISSEVPQNLSASRPQDRQFILSSKKLLLSDSGFYLCAWSGGAMGEQYFGPGTRLTVT.

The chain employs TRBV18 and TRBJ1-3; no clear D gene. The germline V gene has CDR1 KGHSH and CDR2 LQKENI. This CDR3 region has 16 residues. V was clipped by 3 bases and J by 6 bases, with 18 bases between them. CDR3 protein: CASSPKNRAGENTIYF. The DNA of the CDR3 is TGTGCCAGCTCACCCAAAAACCGTGCCGGGGAAAACACCATATATTTT.

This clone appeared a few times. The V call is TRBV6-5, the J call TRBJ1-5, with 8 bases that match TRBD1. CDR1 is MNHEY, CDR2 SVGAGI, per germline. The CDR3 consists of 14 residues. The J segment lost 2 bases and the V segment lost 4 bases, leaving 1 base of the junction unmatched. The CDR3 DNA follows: TGTGCCAGCAGTTTGACAGGGGGCAATCAGCCCCAGCATTTT. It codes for CASSLTGGNQPQHF.

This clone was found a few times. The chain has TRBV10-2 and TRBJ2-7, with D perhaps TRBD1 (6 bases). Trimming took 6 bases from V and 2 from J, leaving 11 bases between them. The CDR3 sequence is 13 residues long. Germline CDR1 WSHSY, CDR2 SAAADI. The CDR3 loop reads CASRSTGAYEQYF. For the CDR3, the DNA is TGCGCCAGCAGATCGACAGGAGCCTACGAGCAGTACTTC.

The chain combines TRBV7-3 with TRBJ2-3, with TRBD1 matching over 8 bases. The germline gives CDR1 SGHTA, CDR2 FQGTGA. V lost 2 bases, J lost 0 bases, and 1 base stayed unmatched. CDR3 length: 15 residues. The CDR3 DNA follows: TGTGCCAGCAGCTTACGGACAGGGAGCACAGATACGCAGTATTTT. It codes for CASSLRTGSTDTQYF.

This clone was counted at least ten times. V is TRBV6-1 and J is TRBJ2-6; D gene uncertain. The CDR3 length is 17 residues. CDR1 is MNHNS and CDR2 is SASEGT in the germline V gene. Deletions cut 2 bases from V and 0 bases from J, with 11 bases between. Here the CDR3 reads CASSEQTLPSGANVLTF. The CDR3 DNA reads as TGTGCCAGCAGTGAACAGACCCTTCCCTCTGGGGCCAACGTCCTGACTTTC.

The CDR3 is CASSSQTSGIAGQYF. The CDR3 DNA reads TGTGCCAGCAGCTCCCAGACTAGCGGGATAGCGGGGCAGTACTTC. The chain links TRBV7-2 to TRBJ2-7; 11 bases agree with TRBD2. The J segment lost 9 bases and the V segment lost 4 bases, leaving 11 bases of the junction unmatched. There are 15 residues in the CDR3. Germline V gives CDR1 SGHTA, CDR2 FQGNSA.

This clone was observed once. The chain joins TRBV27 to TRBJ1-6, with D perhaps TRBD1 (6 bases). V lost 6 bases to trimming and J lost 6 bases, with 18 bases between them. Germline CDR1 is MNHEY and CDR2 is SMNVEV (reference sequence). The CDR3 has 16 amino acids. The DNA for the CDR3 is TGTGCCAGCAGGGTTGGAGGGACAAGCTCTAATTCACCCCTCCACTTT. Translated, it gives CASRVGGTSSNSPLHF.

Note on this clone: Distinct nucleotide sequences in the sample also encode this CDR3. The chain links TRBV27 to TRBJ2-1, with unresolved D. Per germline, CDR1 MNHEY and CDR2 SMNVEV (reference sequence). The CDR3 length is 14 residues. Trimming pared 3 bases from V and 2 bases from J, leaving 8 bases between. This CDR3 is CASSLGRTYNEQFF. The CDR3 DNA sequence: TGTGCCAGCAGTTTGGGTCGAACCTACAATGAGCAGTTCTTC.